This T cell receptor beta chain derives from a study of spatial heterogeneity in lung cancer. Study-wide context: Fewer alpha-chain than beta-chain sequences were consistently detected. Study outcomes and limitations: Tracking of tumor mutation counts was seen in expanded intratumoral alpha and beta TCR counts.

Time point defined: sample taken at primary tumor resection. In its sample, this clonotype was seen many times. Its antigen is not known. TCRdb itself ran the 5' RACE reads through MiXCR, one entry per CDR3 protein. The table lists 9,000 to 9,500 distinct CDR3 sequences, approximately 8.1% of them singletons. Germline loops: CDR1 MNHEY, CDR2 SVGEGT. V was pared by 2 bases and J by 0 bases, with 7 bases between. The CDR3 totals 14 residues. The sequence was collected from a male donor with early-stage non-small cell lung cancer. This chain uses TRBV6-2 or TRBV6-3 with TRBJ1-1; D not resolved. The specimen was lung tumor tissue, collected at surgery. CDR3 DNA sequence: TGTGCCAGCAGTTACGATCACCTGAACACTGAAGCTTTCTTT. Protein product: CASSYDHLNTEAFF.